The source of this T cell receptor (beta chain) is a study of blood T cells in healthy people across ages. Overall study findings and caveats: Observed TCR beta diversity showed a strong correlation with the percentage of naive T cells as measured by flow cytometry. Roughly linear declines in TCR beta diversity per million T cells occurred with age.

There are many counts of this clonotype. Its specificity is not known. Through a sample-barcoded 5' primer and a J-beta primer mix, a second PCR was run for about 6 to 11 cycles. The yield of each sample was at least 2.5 million CDR3-containing paired-end reads. TCRdb passed the 5' RACE reads through MiXCR, listing each CDR3 protein once. The table includes about 630,000 distinct CDR3 sequences, around a fifth detected once. Sequencing was done on a sample of blood. This sequence originates from a man in his 70s in good health.

CDR3 sequence: CSAPAPTRGTGELFF. The CDR3, as DNA: TGCAGTGCGCCAGCCCCAACTCGCGGGACCGGGGAGCTGTTTTTT. The chain uses TRBV20-1 and TRBJ2-2, with D maybe TRBD2 (5 bases). CDR1 is DFQATT and CDR2 is SNEGSKA in the germline V gene (reference sequence). Trimming removed 6 bases at V and 5 bases at J, with 19 bases between. The CDR3 consists of 15 residues.